The clone carrying this T cell receptor (beta chain) was found a few times. Its antigen is unknown. This sample stems from a study of T cell responses to AZD1222 COVID-19 vaccine. Study-level findings and limits: The study identified only five to seven AZD1222 recipients as seropositive at baseline. Most donors were white British and more were female, and clonal diversity was possibly underestimated. Repertoires in all cases were sampled only once the peak T cell response had passed.

Some clones are missing from TCRdb's copy, which holds only in-frame ones; the method was immunoSEQ multiplex PCR. The sample lists under 150,000 clones; roughly 87% were seen once. From germline, CDR1 is LNHNV and CDR2 YYDKDF (reference sequence). The CDR3 has 15 residues. Trimming took off 4 bases at V and 3 bases at J, with 16 bases between the two ends. Pooling covered second doses at about 4 or about 12 weeks. Source: peripheral blood, taken 28 days after the second AZD1222 dose. The TCR sequence derives from an adult who received the AZD1222 COVID-19 vaccine. The chain combines TRBV15 with TRBJ2-7; possible D gene TRBD1, 6 bases. The CDR3 protein is CATSIEQGRSYEQYF. The CDR3 DNA follows: TGTGCCACCAGCATCGAACAGGGACGTAGCTACGAGCAGTACTTC.